This T cell receptor (beta chain) was sequenced for a study of control samples from healthy donors and cancer patients. The CDR3 spans 14 residues. Trimming took 7 bases from V and 2 from J; bases not matched to a gene: 8. CDR1 SGHRS and CDR2 YFSETQ come from the germline V gene. Only in-frame clones appear in the TCRdb table, and some are missing; sequencing was by immunoSEQ multiplex PCR. The top ten hold roughly 2.1% of the sample, which has about 130,000 clones, about 90% seen once. The receptor was isolated from a woman in her 50s in good health. The chain joins TRBV5-1 to TRBJ1-1, with TRBD1 identical over 7 bases. Sequenced material: blood. As DNA, the CDR3 is TGCGCCAGCGGGGAGGGGGCAGGTAACACTGAAGCTTTCTTT. It yields the protein CASGEGAGNTEAFF.